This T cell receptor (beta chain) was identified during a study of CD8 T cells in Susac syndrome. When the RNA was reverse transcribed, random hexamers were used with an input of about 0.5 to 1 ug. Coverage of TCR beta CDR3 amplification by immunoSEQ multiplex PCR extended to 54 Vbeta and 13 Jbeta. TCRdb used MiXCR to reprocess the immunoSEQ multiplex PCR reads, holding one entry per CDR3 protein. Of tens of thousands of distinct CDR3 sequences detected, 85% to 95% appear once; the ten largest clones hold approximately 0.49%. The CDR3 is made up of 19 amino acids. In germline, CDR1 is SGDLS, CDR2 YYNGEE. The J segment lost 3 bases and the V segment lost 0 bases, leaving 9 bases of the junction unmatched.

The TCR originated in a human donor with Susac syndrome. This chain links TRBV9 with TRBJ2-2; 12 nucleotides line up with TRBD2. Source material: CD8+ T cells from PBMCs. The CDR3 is CASSVEEGTSGLDTGELFF. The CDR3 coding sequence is TGTGCCAGCAGCGTAGAAGAGGGGACTAGCGGGCTCGACACCGGGGAGCTGTTTTTT.